This T cell receptor beta chain was recorded in a study of cytomegalovirus exposure and HLA in healthy donors. Study outcomes and limitations: Generally TCR sequences proved uncommon, though certain public TCRs appeared in numerous donors. In vitro, three CMV-associated chains proved specific for CMV antigens. High sensitivity and specificity were reportedly achieved when the classifier diagnosed cytomegalovirus status.

Deletions cut 0 bases from V and 4 bases from J, with 10 bases between. Germline values: CDR1 SGDLS, CDR2 YYNGEE. This CDR3 has 15 amino acids. The donors were members of the validation cohort comprising approximately 120 subjects, separate from the approximately 710-subject first cohort. Comment on this clone: Its specificity is not known.

TCRdb keeps only in-frame clones here, not all; method: immunoSEQ multiplex PCR. The table lists hundreds of thousands of clones, 70% to 90% of them singletons. The sequence came from a woman between 18 and 29 years old in good health and CMV-seronegative. The chain has TRBV9 and TRBJ2-2; a possible D gene is TRBD1 (6 bases). Sequences were obtained from PBMCs. CDR3 residues: CASSVANRVTGELFF. CDR3 coding DNA: TGTGCCAGCAGCGTAGCTAACAGGGTCACCGGGGAGCTGTTTTTT.